Included here is one TCR beta chain sequence, with context. Its target is not known. The CDR3 covers 18 residues. V gave up 5 bases and J gave up 0 bases; unmatched junction bases: 13. In germline, CDR1 is SEHNR, CDR2 FQNEAQ (reference sequence). Use of 60 Vbeta and 13 Jbeta primers characterized the PCR. Sequencing was performed with immunoSEQ multiplex PCR; in TCRdb, only in-frame clones are kept and a portion is missing. The sample yields under 200,000 clones, roughly 68% seen once. This sample is part of a study of cytomegalovirus exposure and HLA in healthy donors. Study-wide context: From donors who were HLA-typed, an early data release held 81 million or so unique TCRs. Study-wide results and limits: Despite most TCR sequences being rare, some public TCRs occurred in many donors. The sole available immune exposure information was CMV serostatus.

Healthy bone marrow donors formed the donor group. The rearrangement joins TRBV7-9 to TRBJ1-5; 7 nucleotides agree with TRBD1. The clonotype comes from a woman in her twenties or thirties in good health and CMV-seronegative. Material: PBMCs. The DNA of the CDR3 is TGTGCCAGCAGCCTAGGGGGGCGCAGGGGGTATAGCAATCAGCCCCAGCATTTT. This encodes CASSLGGRRGYSNQPQHF.